A selection of T cell receptor beta chains follows, all from one sample in a study of blood T cell repertoires in COVID-19. Sequenced by immunoSEQ multiplex PCR; TCRdb stores in-frame clones only, minus some. The data hold about 670,000 clones, with 80% to 90% observed a single time. What was sequenced was peripheral blood. Source of these receptors: a woman under 30 with acute or convalescent COVID-19. The CDR3 runs from the conserved cysteine through the conserved F or W. D genes are given only for firm matches. The size of a clone is reported for some rows only, either as once, few or many, or as a class for expanded clones.

cdr3_nt: TGTGCCAGCAGCGACATCTGGGGGGGAGTAGGGGAAAAACTGTTTTTT
cdr3_aa: CASSDIWGGVGEKLFF
d_call: .
clone_size: .
j_call: TRBJ1-4
v_call: TRBV7-6

cdr3_nt: TGTGCCAGCAGTGACTGGGGGACAGGGGACACAGATACGCAGTATTTT
cdr3_aa: CASSDWGTGDTDTQYF
d_call: TRBD1
clone_size: .
j_call: TRBJ2-3
v_call: TRBV6-4

cdr3_nt: TGTGCCAGCAGCCCGGGTGCATTAGGGGGCCCTAACTATGGCTACACCTTC
cdr3_aa: CASSPGALGGPNYGYTF
d_call: TRBD1
clone_size: .
j_call: TRBJ1-2
v_call: TRBV5-4

cdr3_nt: TGTGCCAGCAGCGGGACAACGTACTATGGCTACACCTTC
cdr3_aa: CASSGTTYYGYTF
d_call: .
clone_size: .
j_call: TRBJ1-2
v_call: TRBV2

cdr3_nt: TGTGCCAGCAGCTGGGGGCGATGGCCAGCAGTAAATCAGCCCCAGCATTTT
cdr3_aa: CASSWGRWPAVNQPQHF
d_call: .
clone_size: .
j_call: TRBJ1-5
v_call: TRBV7-8

cdr3_nt: TGTGCCAGCAGCTTTCGGACAGGGCACAATCAGCCCCAGCATTTT
cdr3_aa: CASSFRTGHNQPQHF
d_call: TRBD1
clone_size: .
j_call: TRBJ1-5
v_call: TRBV7-2

cdr3_nt: TGTGCCAGCAGTTACTCGAGGCTAGAGACCCAGTACTTC
cdr3_aa: CASSYSRLETQYF
d_call: .
clone_size: .
j_call: TRBJ2-5
v_call: TRBV6-5

cdr3_nt: TGTGCCAGCAGCCCGCCGGACAGCCCCTACGAGCAGTACTTC
cdr3_aa: CASSPPDSPYEQYF
d_call: .
clone_size: few
j_call: TRBJ2-7
v_call: TRBV9

cdr3_nt: TGTGCCAGCAGCCTGGGACAGCTTATGAACACTGAAGCTTTCTTT
cdr3_aa: CASSLGQLMNTEAFF
d_call: TRBD1
clone_size: .
j_call: TRBJ1-1
v_call: TRBV7-2

cdr3_nt: TGTGCCAGTAGTGCTCGGGACAGGGGATTCACTGAAGCTTTCTTT
cdr3_aa: CASSARDRGFTEAFF
d_call: TRBD1
clone_size: .
j_call: TRBJ1-1
v_call: TRBV19

cdr3_nt: TGTGCCATCAGTGATTCAGGTGGGCAGACGAACTATGGCTACACCTTC
cdr3_aa: CAISDSGGQTNYGYTF
d_call: .
clone_size: .
j_call: TRBJ1-2
v_call: TRBV10-3

cdr3_nt: TGCGCCAGCCAACTAGCTTTAAGCACAGATACGCAGTATTTT
cdr3_aa: CASQLALSTDTQYF
d_call: .
clone_size: .
j_call: TRBJ2-3
v_call: TRBV5-1

cdr3_nt: TGTGCCAGCAGCGACGGACAGGGCAATCAGCCCCAGCATTTT
cdr3_aa: CASSDGQGNQPQHF
d_call: TRBD1
clone_size: .
j_call: TRBJ1-5
v_call: TRBV9

cdr3_nt: TGTGCCAGCAGTCCGGGGGTTCAGCCCCAGCATTTT
cdr3_aa: CASSPGVQPQHF
d_call: .
clone_size: .
j_call: TRBJ1-5
v_call: TRBV12-3/TRBV12-4

cdr3_nt: TGTGCCAGCAGCCGGGAACAGGGCACTGAAGCTTTCTTT
cdr3_aa: CASSREQGTEAFF
d_call: .
clone_size: .
j_call: TRBJ1-1
v_call: TRBV14

cdr3_nt: TGTGCCAGCAGTTTATCGCGGAGACAGCGCCTCCCTGGTAATTCACCCCTCCACTTT
cdr3_aa: CASSLSRRQRLPGNSPLHF
d_call: .
clone_size: .
j_call: TRBJ1-6
v_call: TRBV27

cdr3_nt: TGTGCCAGCAGATCGGGCTATGGCTACACCTTC
cdr3_aa: CASRSGYGYTF
d_call: .
clone_size: .
j_call: TRBJ1-2
v_call: TRBV7-2

cdr3_nt: TGTGCCAGCAGCTTGCCGTCCCCCCGGGACAGTTCCTCTTTGGGCCCCGAGCAGTACTTC
cdr3_aa: CASSLPSPRDSSSLGPEQYF
d_call: TRBD1
clone_size: .
j_call: TRBJ2-7
v_call: TRBV11-3

cdr3_nt: TGCGCCAGCAGGTCAGGGGTGGGAAACACTGAAGCTTTCTTT
cdr3_aa: CASRSGVGNTEAFF
d_call: .
clone_size: .
j_call: TRBJ1-1
v_call: TRBV5-1

cdr3_nt: TGTGCCAGCAGCCCCCTGGCACAGGTCCACGAGCAGTACTTC
cdr3_aa: CASSPLAQVHEQYF
d_call: .
clone_size: .
j_call: TRBJ2-7
v_call: TRBV7-9

cdr3_nt: TGTGCCAGCAGTTTAGGGTTTAGGGGCACTGAAGCTTTCTTT
cdr3_aa: CASSLGFRGTEAFF
d_call: .
clone_size: .
j_call: TRBJ1-1
v_call: TRBV27

cdr3_nt: TGCGCCAGCAGCCAAGATGTCACAGGGGGTGAAAAACTGTTTTTT
cdr3_aa: CASSQDVTGGEKLFF
d_call: TRBD1
clone_size: .
j_call: TRBJ1-4
v_call: TRBV4-1

cdr3_nt: TGTGCCAGCAGTTACCGACTAGCGGTTTACAATGAGCAGTTCTTC
cdr3_aa: CASSYRLAVYNEQFF
d_call: TRBD2
clone_size: .
j_call: TRBJ2-1
v_call: TRBV6-2/TRBV6-3

cdr3_nt: TGTGCCACCAGTGAACCCCGGGGGGGCGTGGAGACCCAGTACTTC
cdr3_aa: CATSEPRGGVETQYF
d_call: TRBD2
clone_size: .
j_call: TRBJ2-5
v_call: TRBV24-1

cdr3_nt: TGCGCCAGCAGCCGGACAGGGAGCAACTATGGCTACACCTTC
cdr3_aa: CASSRTGSNYGYTF
d_call: TRBD1
clone_size: .
j_call: TRBJ1-2
v_call: TRBV5-1

cdr3_nt: TGTGCCAGCAGTTTCAAGGGGTTTCATGGCTACACCTTC
cdr3_aa: CASSFKGFHGYTF
d_call: .
clone_size: .
j_call: TRBJ1-2
v_call: TRBV27

cdr3_nt: TGTGCCAGTTTGACCGGGACTAGCGGTTACAATGAGCAGTTCTTC
cdr3_aa: CASLTGTSGYNEQFF
d_call: TRBD2
clone_size: .
j_call: TRBJ2-1
v_call: TRBV18

cdr3_nt: TGTGCCTGGCGGACTAGCGGGGGTAGGGAGACCCAGTACTTC
cdr3_aa: CAWRTSGGRETQYF
d_call: TRBD2
clone_size: .
j_call: TRBJ2-5
v_call: TRBV30

cdr3_nt: TGTGCCAGCAGCCAAGCGGTTGGTGGCTACACCTTC
cdr3_aa: CASSQAVGGYTF
d_call: .
clone_size: .
j_call: TRBJ1-2
v_call: TRBV3-1/TRBV3-2

cdr3_nt: TGTGCCAGTAGTATTTCTTGGGGACAGGGGACCCAGTACTTC
cdr3_aa: CASSISWGQGTQYF
d_call: TRBD1
clone_size: .
j_call: TRBJ2-5
v_call: TRBV19

cdr3_nt: TGTGCCAGCAGCTTAAGAGGCGGGGATTCAGCGGGATCCTACGAGCAGTACTTC
cdr3_aa: CASSLRGGDSAGSYEQYF
d_call: TRBD2
clone_size: .
j_call: TRBJ2-7
v_call: TRBV7-2

cdr3_nt: TGTGCCAGCAGCTTAGAGACAGCCGCTCTGTTTTTT
cdr3_aa: CASSLETAALFF
d_call: .
clone_size: .
j_call: TRBJ1-4
v_call: TRBV7-9

cdr3_nt: TGCGCCAGCAGCCAGGACAGTTATTCACCCCTCCACTTT
cdr3_aa: CASSQDSYSPLHF
d_call: .
clone_size: once
j_call: TRBJ1-6
v_call: TRBV5-1

cdr3_nt: TGTGCCAGCTCACCGGGACAGGGGACGGGTGGAAACACCATATATTTT
cdr3_aa: CASSPGQGTGGNTIYF
d_call: TRBD1
clone_size: .
j_call: TRBJ1-3
v_call: TRBV18

cdr3_nt: TGTGCCAGCAGCTTTGAAGGACAGAACTTTACTAGCACAGATACGCAGTATTTT
cdr3_aa: CASSFEGQNFTSTDTQYF
d_call: .
clone_size: .
j_call: TRBJ2-3
v_call: TRBV5-5

cdr3_nt: TGTGCCAGCAGTAATCCTGGACAGGGTTTAACTGAAGCTTTCTTT
cdr3_aa: CASSNPGQGLTEAFF
d_call: TRBD1
clone_size: .
j_call: TRBJ1-1
v_call: TRBV6-5

cdr3_nt: TGTGCCAGCTCACGCTCCAGGGGGACTGAAGCTTTCTTT
cdr3_aa: CASSRSRGTEAFF
d_call: TRBD1
clone_size: .
j_call: TRBJ1-1
v_call: TRBV18

cdr3_nt: TGTGCCAGCAGCTTTGGGGAGGGTAGAAGTGACTTC
cdr3_aa: CASSFGEGRSDF
d_call: TRBD2
clone_size: .
j_call: TRBJ2-7
v_call: TRBV7-2

cdr3_nt: TGCGCCAGCAGTACTAGCGGGGGCCCCTCCTACAATGAGCAGTTCTTC
cdr3_aa: CASSTSGGPSYNEQFF
d_call: TRBD2
clone_size: .
j_call: TRBJ2-1
v_call: TRBV5-1

cdr3_nt: TGTGCCAGCAGCCACCGGGACAGGGATGGCTACACCTTC
cdr3_aa: CASSHRDRDGYTF
d_call: TRBD1
clone_size: .
j_call: TRBJ1-2
v_call: TRBV3-1/TRBV3-2

cdr3_nt: TGTGCCAGCAGCCTAATTAGCGGCAATGAGCAGTTCTTC
cdr3_aa: CASSLISGNEQFF
d_call: .
clone_size: .
j_call: TRBJ2-1
v_call: TRBV5-6

cdr3_nt: TGTGCCAGCAGTTACCGCCAGGGCATGAACACTGAAGCTTTCTTT
cdr3_aa: CASSYRQGMNTEAFF
d_call: .
clone_size: .
j_call: TRBJ1-1
v_call: TRBV6-2/TRBV6-3

cdr3_nt: TGTGCCAGCAGTGATGGGGGGATCCACTATGGCTACACCTTC
cdr3_aa: CASSDGGIHYGYTF
d_call: .
clone_size: few
j_call: TRBJ1-2
v_call: TRBV2

cdr3_nt: TGCGCCAGCAGCCCCCTCGAGCAGGGGCTTGAAGCTTTCTTT
cdr3_aa: CASSPLEQGLEAFF
d_call: .
clone_size: .
j_call: TRBJ1-1
v_call: TRBV5-1

cdr3_nt: TGCGCCAGCAGCTTAGAGCACAGCACTGAAGCTTTCTTT
cdr3_aa: CASSLEHSTEAFF
d_call: .
clone_size: once
j_call: TRBJ1-1
v_call: TRBV5-1

cdr3_nt: TGTGCCAGCAGTTTCAGGGGGCCCCAAGAGACCCAGTACTTC
cdr3_aa: CASSFRGPQETQYF
d_call: TRBD1
clone_size: .
j_call: TRBJ2-5
v_call: TRBV27

cdr3_nt: TGTGCCTGGAGAAAGACAGGAAATGGGGATGAGCAGTTCTTC
cdr3_aa: CAWRKTGNGDEQFF
d_call: .
clone_size: .
j_call: TRBJ2-1
v_call: TRBV30

cdr3_nt: TGTGCCTGGACCCTCGGCGGCCTCCGGGGCACTGAAGCTTTCTTT
cdr3_aa: CAWTLGGLRGTEAFF
d_call: .
clone_size: .
j_call: TRBJ1-1
v_call: TRBV30